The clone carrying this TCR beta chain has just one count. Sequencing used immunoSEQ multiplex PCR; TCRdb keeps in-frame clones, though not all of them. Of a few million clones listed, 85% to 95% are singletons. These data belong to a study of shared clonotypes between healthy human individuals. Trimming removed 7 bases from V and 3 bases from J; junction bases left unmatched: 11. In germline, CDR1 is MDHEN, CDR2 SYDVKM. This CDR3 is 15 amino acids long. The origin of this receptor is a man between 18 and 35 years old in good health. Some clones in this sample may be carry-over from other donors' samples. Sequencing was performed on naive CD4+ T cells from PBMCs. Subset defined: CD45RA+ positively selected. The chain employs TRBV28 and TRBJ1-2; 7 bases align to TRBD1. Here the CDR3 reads CASTSPAGGDYGYTF. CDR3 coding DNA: TGTGCCAGCACGTCACCCGCAGGGGGAGACTATGGCTACACCTTC.